A selection of T cell receptor beta chains follows, all from one sample in a study of T-cell memory formation after mild COVID-19. In TCRdb, the 5' RACE reads were re-called with MiXCR into one record per CDR3 protein. The table lists about 340,000 distinct CDR3 sequences, more than 20% of them singletons. The specimen sequenced was PBMCs or a T cell subset sorted from them (not recorded which). These receptors were obtained from an adult woman who had mild COVID-19 (a few samples of this study predate the infection). Cell type and time point are not known. Both conserved end residues are part of each CDR3. Each record gives: clone size, V gene, J gene, D gene, CDR3 protein, CDR3 DNA. A D gene is named only where the DNA matches it firmly. Clone size, where shown, is once, few, many, or a class for clones that have expanded.

size: few; V: TRBV5-1; J: TRBJ2-7; D: -; CDR3: CASRLNLQSPGPYEQYF; DNA: TGCGCCAGCAGGTTGAACCTTCAGTCACCCGGGCCCTACGAGCAGTACTTC
size: -; V: TRBV7-9; J: TRBJ2-7; D: -; CDR3: CASSSNLGQGSYEQYF; DNA: TGTGCCAGCAGCTCGAATCTCGGGCAGGGAAGCTACGAGCAGTACTTC
size: -; V: TRBV7-9; J: TRBJ1-2; D: -; CDR3: CASSLGDVEFYGYTF; DNA: TGTGCCAGCAGCTTAGGTGATGTAGAGTTCTATGGCTACACCTTC
size: -; V: TRBV11-3; J: TRBJ2-3; D: TRBD1; CDR3: CASSSRTGSPDTQYF; DNA: TGTGCCAGCAGCTCACGGACAGGATCCCCAGATACGCAGTATTTT
size: -; V: TRBV29-1; J: TRBJ2-5; D: -; CDR3: CSVGIRRIKFQETQYF; DNA: TGCAGCGTTGGTATTAGGCGGATCAAATTCCAAGAGACCCAGTACTTC
size: -; V: TRBV15; J: TRBJ2-7; D: TRBD1; CDR3: CATSWTGASYEQYF; DNA: TGTGCCACCAGCTGGACAGGGGCCTCCTACGAGCAGTACTTC
size: -; V: TRBV12-3/TRBV12-4; J: TRBJ1-2; D: -; CDR3: CASSFGVGSDYGYTF; DNA: TGTGCCAGCAGTTTCGGGGTGGGGAGCGACTATGGCTACACCTTC
size: -; V: TRBV9; J: TRBJ2-3; D: TRBD2; CDR3: CASSPSGLVGPTDTQYF; DNA: TGTGCCAGCAGTCCTTCGGGACTAGTTGGCCCAACAGATACGCAGTATTTT
size: -; V: TRBV20-1; J: TRBJ2-1; D: TRBD1; CDR3: CSASLDRGPYNEQFF; DNA: TGCAGTGCTAGTCTCGACAGGGGGCCCTACAATGAGCAGTTCTTC
size: few; V: TRBV30; J: TRBJ2-7; D: -; CDR3: CAWRKGIYEQYF; DNA: TGTGCCTGGAGAAAAGGAATCTACGAGCAGTACTTC
size: many; V: TRBV5-1; J: TRBJ1-1; D: TRBD1; CDR3: CASSPWTGVNTEAFF; DNA: TGCGCCAGCAGCCCGTGGACAGGGGTGAACACTGAAGCTTTCTTT
size: few; V: TRBV24-1; J: TRBJ2-1; D: TRBD2; CDR3: CATSDRLAGDYNEQFF; DNA: TGTGCCACCAGTGATCGGCTAGCGGGCGATTACAATGAGCAGTTCTTC
size: -; V: TRBV7-3; J: TRBJ2-1; D: -; CDR3: CASSKDKIPYNEQFF; DNA: TGTGCCAGCAGCAAGGACAAGATTCCCTACAATGAGCAGTTCTTC
size: -; V: TRBV25-1; J: TRBJ1-6; D: -; CDR3: CASSEGRRQVHSPLHF; DNA: TGTGCCAGCAGTGAGGGGCGTCGGCAGGTCCATTCACCCCTCCACTTT
size: many; V: TRBV29-1; J: TRBJ2-1; D: -; CDR3: CSVEEQVEQFF; DNA: TGCAGCGTTGAAGAACAGGTTGAGCAGTTCTTC
size: -; V: TRBV5-5; J: TRBJ2-1; D: -; CDR3: CASSFLLVVNEQFF; DNA: TGTGCCAGCAGCTTCCTGTTAGTGGTCAATGAGCAGTTCTTC
size: -; V: TRBV5-1; J: TRBJ2-7; D: TRBD1; CDR3: CASSRGQGANEQYF; DNA: TGCGCCAGCAGCCGGGGACAGGGGGCCAACGAGCAGTACTTC
size: -; V: TRBV7-2; J: TRBJ2-1; D: TRBD2; CDR3: CASSLAEGLAIYNEQFF; DNA: TGTGCCAGCAGCTTAGCGGAAGGACTAGCGATCTACAATGAGCAGTTCTTC
size: -; V: TRBV4-3; J: TRBJ2-1; D: -; CDR3: CASSQGGRLESYNEQFF; DNA: TGCGCCAGCAGCCAAGGTGGGCGACTGGAGTCCTACAATGAGCAGTTCTTC
size: -; V: TRBV7-2; J: TRBJ2-3; D: -; CDR3: CASSFLRDTQYF; DNA: TGTGCCAGCAGTTTTCTTCGAGATACGCAGTATTTT